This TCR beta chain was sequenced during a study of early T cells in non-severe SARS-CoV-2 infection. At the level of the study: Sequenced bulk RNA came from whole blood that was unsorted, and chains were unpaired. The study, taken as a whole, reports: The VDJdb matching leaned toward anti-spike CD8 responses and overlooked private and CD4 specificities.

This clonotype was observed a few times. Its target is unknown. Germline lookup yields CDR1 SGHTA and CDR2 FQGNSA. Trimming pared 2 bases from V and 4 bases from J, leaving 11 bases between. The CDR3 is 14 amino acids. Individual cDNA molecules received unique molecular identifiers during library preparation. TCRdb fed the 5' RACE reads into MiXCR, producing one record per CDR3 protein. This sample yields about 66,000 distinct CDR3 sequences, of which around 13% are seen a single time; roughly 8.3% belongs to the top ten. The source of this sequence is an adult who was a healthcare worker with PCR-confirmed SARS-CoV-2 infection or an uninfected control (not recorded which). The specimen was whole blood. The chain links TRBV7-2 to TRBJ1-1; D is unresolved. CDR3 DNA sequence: TGTGCCAGCAGCTTAAAGCTGGGGAGCACTGAAGCTTTCTTT. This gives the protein CASSLKLGSTEAFF.